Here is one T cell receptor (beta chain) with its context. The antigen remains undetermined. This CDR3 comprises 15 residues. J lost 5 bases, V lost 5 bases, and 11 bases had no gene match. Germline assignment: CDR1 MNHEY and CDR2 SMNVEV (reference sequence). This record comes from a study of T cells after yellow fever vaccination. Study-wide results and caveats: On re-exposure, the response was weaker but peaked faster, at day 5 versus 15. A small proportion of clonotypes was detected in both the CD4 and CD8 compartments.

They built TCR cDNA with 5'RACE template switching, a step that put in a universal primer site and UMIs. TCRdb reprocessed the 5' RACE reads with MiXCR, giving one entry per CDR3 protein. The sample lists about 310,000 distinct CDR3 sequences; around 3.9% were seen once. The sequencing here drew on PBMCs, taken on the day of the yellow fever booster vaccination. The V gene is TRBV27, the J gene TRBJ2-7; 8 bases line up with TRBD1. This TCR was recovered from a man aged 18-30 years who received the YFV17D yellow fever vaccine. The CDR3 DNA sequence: TGTGCCAGCAGTACGAGGAGGACAGGGTATCACGAGCAGTACGTC. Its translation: CASSTRRTGYHEQYV.